The 10 T cell receptor beta chains given below trace back to one sample, sequenced in a study of blood T cells in healthy people across ages. The second PCR ran about 6 to 12 cycles with a sample-barcoded 5' primer and J-beta primers. TCRdb re-derived calls from the 5' RACE reads in MiXCR, one entry per CDR3 protein. Seen here are roughly 1.7 million distinct CDR3 sequences, roughly 32% observed once, and the top ten hold around 11%. Specimen: blood. The receptors derive from a woman aged 25-40 years in good health.

The chain couples TRBV25-1 to TRBJ1-2; TRBD1 aligns across 11 bases. Germline CDR1 and CDR2: MGHDK and SYGVNS. There are 16 residues in the CDR3. V shed 5 bases and J 2 bases; nucleotides not matched to a gene: 7. CDR3: CASSNGQGAENYGYTF. Here the CDR3 DNA reads TGTGCCAGCAGTAACGGACAGGGGGCTGAAAACTATGGCTACACCTTC.

This clonotype was detected only a few times. The V gene is TRBV29-1, the J gene TRBJ1-4; D unresolved. V dropped 4 bases and J dropped 5 bases, with 11 bases sitting between them. This CDR3 is 13 amino acids long. The V gene's germline CDR1 is SQVTM and CDR2 ANQGSEA. CDR3 bases: TGCAGCGTTGTAGTCAATTTAAATGAAAAACTGTTTTTT. Translated, it gives CSVVVNLNEKLFF.

The chain has TRBV3-1 and TRBJ2-4; TRBD1 matches at 9 bases. The CDR3 is made up of 16 amino acids. Losses at the gene ends were 0 bases for V and 4 bases for J; bases not matched to a gene: 4. Germline CDR1 and CDR2: LGHDT and YNNKEL (reference sequence). Written as DNA, the CDR3 is TGTGCCAGCAGCCAAGATCTGGGGACAGGGAAAAACATTCAGTACTTC. Its translation is CASSQDLGTGKNIQYF.

This chain links TRBV5-8 with TRBJ2-1; D is perhaps TRBD1 (6 bases). The ends were cut back, 2 bases at V and 4 bases at J, with 13 bases in the middle. This CDR3 is 15 amino acids long. Germline V CDR1 and CDR2: SGHTS, YDEGEE. The CDR3, as DNA: TGTGCCAGCAGCTTTAGACAGGCCCTATACAATGAGCAGTTCTTC. Protein sequence: CASSFRQALYNEQFF.

This clonotype was seen only a few times. The chain is built from TRBV11-1 and TRBJ2-7; D unresolved. Per the germline V gene, CDR1 is SGHAT and CDR2 is FQDESV (reference sequence). The CDR3 is made up of 15 amino acids. Trimming shortened V by 1 base and J by 1 base, and 11 bases separated the two germline ends. The CDR3 is CASSLGASKSYEQYF. CDR3 sequence (DNA): TGTGCCAGCAGCTTAGGCGCGTCCAAATCCTACGAGCAGTACTTC.

This clonotype appeared a few times. The V and J genes are TRBV6-5 and TRBJ2-1; 7 positions agree with TRBD2. The CDR3 has 16 amino acids. V shed 6 bases and J 7 bases; nucleotides not matched to a gene: 15. Per the germline V gene, CDR1 is MNHEY and CDR2 is SVGAGI. The CDR3, as DNA: TGTGCCAGCAGCCCTCTGGGGAGCGGGGTCCTTAATGAGCAGTTCTTC. This codes for CASSPLGSGVLNEQFF.

CDR3 loop: CASSPGGRNSPLHF. CDR3 nucleotide sequence: TGTGCCAGCAGCCCAGGGGGCCGGAATTCACCCCTCCACTTT. The rearrangement joins TRBV3-1 to TRBJ1-6; 8 nucleotides line up with TRBD1. The V and J ends lost 4 bases and 7 bases, in that order; junction bases with no gene match: 3. CDR1 is LGHDT and CDR2 is YNNKEL in the germline V gene (reference sequence). The CDR3 runs to 14 residues.

V usage is TRBV12-3 or TRBV12-4 and J usage is TRBJ2-3; a possible D gene is TRBD1 (6 bases). This CDR3 is 17 amino acids long. The germline V and J ends were trimmed by 6 bases and 6 bases, with 25 bases remaining between them. The CDR3: CASRRNWDQGFKDTQYF. The CDR3 region has the DNA TGTGCCAGCAGGCGAAATTGGGACCAGGGGTTTAAGGATACGCAGTATTTT.

The chain employs TRBV24-1 and TRBJ2-1; 11 bases are shared with TRBD2. Germline V gives CDR1 KGHDR, CDR2 SFDVKD. Germline trimming cut 4 bases from V and 4 bases from J; bases unmatched to any gene: 5. The CDR3 has 16 residues. The CDR3 loop reads CATSEVSSGRYNEQFF. The CDR3 nucleotides read TGTGCCACCAGTGAGGTATCTAGCGGGAGGTACAATGAGCAGTTCTTC.

The rearrangement links TRBV19 to TRBJ2-5; 8 bases agree with TRBD2. CDR3 length equals 15 residues. CDR1 is LNHDA and CDR2 is SQIVND in the germline V gene (reference sequence). The V gene end was trimmed by 3 bases and the J gene end by 2 bases; junction bases not matched to a gene: 5. This chain's CDR3 is CASSIVASGQETQYF. CDR3 bases: TGTGCCAGTAGTATCGTGGCTAGCGGGCAAGAGACCCAGTACTTC.